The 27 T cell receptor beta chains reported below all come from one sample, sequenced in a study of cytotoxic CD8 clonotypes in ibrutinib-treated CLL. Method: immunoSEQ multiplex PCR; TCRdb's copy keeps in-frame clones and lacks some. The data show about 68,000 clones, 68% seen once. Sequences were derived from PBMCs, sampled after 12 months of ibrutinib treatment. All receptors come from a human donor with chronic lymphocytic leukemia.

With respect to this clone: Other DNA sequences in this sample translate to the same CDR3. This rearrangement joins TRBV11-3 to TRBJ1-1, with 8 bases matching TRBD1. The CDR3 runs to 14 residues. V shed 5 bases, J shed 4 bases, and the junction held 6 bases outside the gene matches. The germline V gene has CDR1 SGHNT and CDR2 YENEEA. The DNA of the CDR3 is TGTGCCAGCAGCCTAGGACAGGGAAGCACTGAAGCTTTCTTT. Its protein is CASSLGQGSTEAFF.

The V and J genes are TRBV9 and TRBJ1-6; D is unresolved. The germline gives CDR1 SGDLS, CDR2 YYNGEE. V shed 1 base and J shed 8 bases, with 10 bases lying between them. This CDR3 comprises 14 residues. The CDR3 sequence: CASSVRPSDSPLHF. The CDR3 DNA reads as TGTGCCAGCAGCGTAAGGCCTTCCGATTCACCCCTCCACTTT.

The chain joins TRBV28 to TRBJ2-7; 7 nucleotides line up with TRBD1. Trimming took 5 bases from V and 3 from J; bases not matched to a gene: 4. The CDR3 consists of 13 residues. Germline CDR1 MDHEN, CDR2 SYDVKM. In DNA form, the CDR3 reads TGTGCCAGCAGTCAACAGGGGTTCTACGAGCAGTACTTC. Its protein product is CASSQQGFYEQYF.

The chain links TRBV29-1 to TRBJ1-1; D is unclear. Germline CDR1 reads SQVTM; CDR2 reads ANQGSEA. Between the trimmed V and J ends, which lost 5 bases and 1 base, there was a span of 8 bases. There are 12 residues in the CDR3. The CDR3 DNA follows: TGCAGCGTTCACCTCTCGAACACTGAAGCTTTCTTT. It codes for CSVHLSNTEAFF.

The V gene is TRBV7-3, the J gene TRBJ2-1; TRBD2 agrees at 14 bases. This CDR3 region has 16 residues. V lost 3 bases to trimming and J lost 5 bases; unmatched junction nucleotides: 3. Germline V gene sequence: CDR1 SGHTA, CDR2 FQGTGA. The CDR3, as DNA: TGTGCCAGCAGCTTGACTAGCGGGGGGGCCCACAATGAGCAGTTCTTC. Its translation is CASSLTSGGAHNEQFF. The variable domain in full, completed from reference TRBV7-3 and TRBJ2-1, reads GAGVSQTPSNKVTEKGKYVELRCDPISGHTALYWYRQSLGQGPEFLIYFQGTGAADDSGLPNDRFFAVRPEGSVSTLKIQRTERGDSAVYLCASSLTSGGAHNEQFFGPGTRLTVL.

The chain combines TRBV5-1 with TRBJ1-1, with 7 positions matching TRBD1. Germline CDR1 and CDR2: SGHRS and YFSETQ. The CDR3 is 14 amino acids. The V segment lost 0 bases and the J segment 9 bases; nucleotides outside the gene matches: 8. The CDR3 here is CASSLADRDGKAFF. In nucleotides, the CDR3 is TGCGCCAGCAGCTTGGCAGACAGGGACGGTAAAGCTTTCTTT.

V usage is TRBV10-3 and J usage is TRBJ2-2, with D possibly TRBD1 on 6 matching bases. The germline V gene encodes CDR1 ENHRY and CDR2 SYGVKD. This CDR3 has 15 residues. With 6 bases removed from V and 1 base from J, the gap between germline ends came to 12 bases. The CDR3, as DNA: TGTGCCATCAGCCCCCTGGGACAGAACACCGGGGAGCTGTTTTTT. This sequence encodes CAISPLGQNTGELFF.

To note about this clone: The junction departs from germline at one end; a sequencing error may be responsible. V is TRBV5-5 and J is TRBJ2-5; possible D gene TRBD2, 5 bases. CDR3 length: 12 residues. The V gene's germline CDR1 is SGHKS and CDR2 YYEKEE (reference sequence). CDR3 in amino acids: CASSHSPGNPHF. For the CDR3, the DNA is TGTGCCAGCAGCCACTCCCCGGGGAACCCTCACTTC.

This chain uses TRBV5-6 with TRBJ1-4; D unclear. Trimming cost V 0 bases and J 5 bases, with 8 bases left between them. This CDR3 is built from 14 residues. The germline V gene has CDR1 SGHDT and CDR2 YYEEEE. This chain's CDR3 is CASSLGHQNEKLFF. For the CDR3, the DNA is TGTGCCAGCAGCTTGGGACATCAAAATGAAAAACTGTTTTTT.

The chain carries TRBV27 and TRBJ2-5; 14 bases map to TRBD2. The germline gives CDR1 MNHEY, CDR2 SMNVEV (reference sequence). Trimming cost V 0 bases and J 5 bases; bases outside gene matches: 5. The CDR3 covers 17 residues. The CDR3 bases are TGTGCCAGCAGTTTATCCCGACTAGCGGGGGGGCAGGAGACCCAGTACTTC. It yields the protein CASSLSRLAGGQETQYF.

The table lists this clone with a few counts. CDR3 in amino acids: CASRLWTGGEQYF. As DNA, the CDR3 is TGTGCCAGCAGACTATGGACAGGGGGCGAGCAGTACTTC. The chain employs TRBV28 and TRBJ2-7; 10 bases agree with TRBD1. In germline, CDR1 is MDHEN, CDR2 SYDVKM. This CDR3 is built from 13 residues. The J segment lost 6 bases and the V segment lost 6 bases, leaving 5 bases of the junction unmatched. The whole variable domain, remainder taken from reference TRBV28 and TRBJ2-7, is DVKVTQSSRYLVKRTGEKVFLECVQDMDHENMFWYRQDPGLGLRLIYFSYDVKMKEKGDIPEGYSVSREKKERFSLILESASTNQTSMYLCASRLWTGGEQYFGPGTRLTVT.

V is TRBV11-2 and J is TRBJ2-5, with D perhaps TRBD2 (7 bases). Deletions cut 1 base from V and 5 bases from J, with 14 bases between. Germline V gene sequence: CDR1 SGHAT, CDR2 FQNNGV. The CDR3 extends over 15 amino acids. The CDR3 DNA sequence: TGTGCCAGCAGCTTAGTCGGGGGGCCTGGGGAGACCCAGTACTTC. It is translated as CASSLVGGPGETQYF.

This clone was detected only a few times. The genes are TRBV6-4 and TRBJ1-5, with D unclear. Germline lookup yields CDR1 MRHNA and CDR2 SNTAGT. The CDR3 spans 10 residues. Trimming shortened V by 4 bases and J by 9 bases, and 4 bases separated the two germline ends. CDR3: CASSVRPQHF. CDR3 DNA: TGTGCCAGCAGTGTTCGGCCCCAGCATTTT.

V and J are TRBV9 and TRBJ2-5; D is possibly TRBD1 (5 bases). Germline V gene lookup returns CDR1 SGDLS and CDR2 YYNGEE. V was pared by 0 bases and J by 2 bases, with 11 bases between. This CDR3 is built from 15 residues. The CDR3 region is CASSVGGQKQETQYF. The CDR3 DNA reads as TGTGCCAGCAGCGTAGGAGGACAAAAACAAGAGACCCAGTACTTC. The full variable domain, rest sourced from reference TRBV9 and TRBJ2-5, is DSGVTQTPKHLITATGQRVTLRCSPRSGDLSVYWYQQSLDQGLQFLIQYYNGEERAKGNILERFSAQQFPDLHSELNLSSLELGDSALYFCASSVGGQKQETQYFGPGTRLLVL.

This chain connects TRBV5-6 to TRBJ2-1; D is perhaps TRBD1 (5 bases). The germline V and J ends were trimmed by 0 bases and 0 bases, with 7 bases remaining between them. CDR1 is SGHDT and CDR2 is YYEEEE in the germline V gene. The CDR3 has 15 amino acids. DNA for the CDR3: TGTGCCAGCAGCTTGGGACAGAGCTCCTACAATGAGCAGTTCTTC. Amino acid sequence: CASSLGQSSYNEQFF.

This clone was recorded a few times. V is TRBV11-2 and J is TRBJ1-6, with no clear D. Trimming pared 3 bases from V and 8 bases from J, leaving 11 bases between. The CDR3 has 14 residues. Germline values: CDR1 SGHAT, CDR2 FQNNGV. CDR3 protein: CASSLTSGYSPLHF. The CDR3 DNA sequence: TGTGCCAGCAGCTTGACAAGCGGATATTCACCCCTCCACTTT.

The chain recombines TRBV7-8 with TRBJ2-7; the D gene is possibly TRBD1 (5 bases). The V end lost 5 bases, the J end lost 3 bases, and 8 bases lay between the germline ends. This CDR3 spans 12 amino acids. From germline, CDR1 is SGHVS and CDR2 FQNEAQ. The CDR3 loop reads CASSVQDYEQYF. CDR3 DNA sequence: TGTGCCAGCAGCGTACAGGACTACGAGCAGTACTTC.

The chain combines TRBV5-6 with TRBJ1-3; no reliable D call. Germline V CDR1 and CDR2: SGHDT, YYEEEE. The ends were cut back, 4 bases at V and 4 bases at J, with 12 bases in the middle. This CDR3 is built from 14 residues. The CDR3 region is CASSPRPQGNTIYF. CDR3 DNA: TGTGCCAGCAGCCCGAGACCCCAGGGAAACACCATATATTTT.

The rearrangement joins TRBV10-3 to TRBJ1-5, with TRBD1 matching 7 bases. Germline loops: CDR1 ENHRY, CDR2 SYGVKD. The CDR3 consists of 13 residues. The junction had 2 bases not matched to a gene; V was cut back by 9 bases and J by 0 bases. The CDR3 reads CAIQGDSNQPQHF. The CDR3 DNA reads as TGTGCCATTCAGGGGGATAGCAATCAGCCCCAGCATTTT.

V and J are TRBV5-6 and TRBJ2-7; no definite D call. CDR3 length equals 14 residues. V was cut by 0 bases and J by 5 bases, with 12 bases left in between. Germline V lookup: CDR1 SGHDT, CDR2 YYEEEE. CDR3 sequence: CASSLAGRVNEQYF. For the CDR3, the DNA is TGTGCCAGCAGCTTGGCCGGTCGGGTTAACGAGCAGTACTTC.

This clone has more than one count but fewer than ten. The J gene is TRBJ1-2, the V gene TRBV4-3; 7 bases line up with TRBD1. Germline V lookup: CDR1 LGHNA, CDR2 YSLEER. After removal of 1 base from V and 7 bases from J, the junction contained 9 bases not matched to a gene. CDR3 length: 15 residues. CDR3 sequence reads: CASSQVTGPRPGYTF. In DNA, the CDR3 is TGCGCCAGCAGCCAAGTGACAGGGCCTCGGCCTGGCTACACCTTC.

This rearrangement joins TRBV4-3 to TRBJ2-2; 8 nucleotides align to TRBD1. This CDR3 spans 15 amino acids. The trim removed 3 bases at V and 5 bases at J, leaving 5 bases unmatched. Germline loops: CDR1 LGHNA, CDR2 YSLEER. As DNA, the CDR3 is TGCGCCAGCAGCCATCCCGGACAGGGAACCGGGGAGCTGTTTTTT. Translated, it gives CASSHPGQGTGELFF.

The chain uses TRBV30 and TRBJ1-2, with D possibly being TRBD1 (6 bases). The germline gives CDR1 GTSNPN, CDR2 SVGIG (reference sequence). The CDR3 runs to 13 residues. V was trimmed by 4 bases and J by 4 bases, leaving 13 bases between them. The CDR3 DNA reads TGTGCCTGGAACAGGGTTCTGAGCTATGGCTACACCTTC. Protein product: CAWNRVLSYGYTF.

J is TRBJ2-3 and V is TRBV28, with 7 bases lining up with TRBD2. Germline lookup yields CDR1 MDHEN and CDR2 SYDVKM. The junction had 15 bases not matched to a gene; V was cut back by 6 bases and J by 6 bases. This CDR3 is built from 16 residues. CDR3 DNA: TGTGCCAGCAGCCCCCGGGGCGGGGGAAGTGGGGATACGCAGTATTTT. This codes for CASSPRGGGSGDTQYF.

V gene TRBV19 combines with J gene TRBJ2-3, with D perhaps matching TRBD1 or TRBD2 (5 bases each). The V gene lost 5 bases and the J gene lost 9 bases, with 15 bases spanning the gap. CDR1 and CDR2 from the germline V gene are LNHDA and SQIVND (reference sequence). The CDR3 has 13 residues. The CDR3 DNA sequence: TGTGCCAGTAGTCCCGGGACCGAGAGGACGCAGTATTTT. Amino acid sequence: CASSPGTERTQYF.

DNA for the CDR3: TGTGCCAGCAGTTTACAGGGGACCTCGAGCAATCAGCCCCAGCATTTT. Translation: CASSLQGTSSNQPQHF. The chain couples TRBV2 to TRBJ1-5; 7 bases line up with TRBD1. Germline assignment: CDR1 SNHLY and CDR2 FYNNEI. V shed 5 bases and J 1 base; nucleotides not matched to a gene: 8. This CDR3 is built from 16 residues.

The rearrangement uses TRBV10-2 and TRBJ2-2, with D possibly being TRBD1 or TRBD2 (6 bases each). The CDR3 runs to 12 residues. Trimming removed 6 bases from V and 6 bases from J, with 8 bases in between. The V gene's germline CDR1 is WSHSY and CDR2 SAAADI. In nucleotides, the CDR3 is TGCGCCAGCAGGGGGGGCTCCGGGGAGCTGTTTTTT. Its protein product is CASRGGSGELFF.